The 8 T cell receptor beta chains given below trace back to one sample, sequenced in a study of cytomegalovirus exposure and HLA in healthy donors (dated by TCRdb to about 2017). The library was produced with the immunoSEQ multiplex PCR assay. For the multiplex PCR, a mixture combining 60 forward primers for TCR Vbeta segments and 13 reverse primers for TCR Jbeta segments was used. Sourced from immuneACCESS, this table was stored by TCRdb with only in-frame sequences that have V and J called. A share of the clones is absent; for the studies checked, an unresolved V gene accounts for under half, and the remainder has no known explanation. This sample gives tens of thousands of clones in total; around 58% of them show up just once. 9.5% to 15% of the sample rests with the top ten. The material sequenced was PBMCs. The receptors derive from a man in his fifties or sixties in good health and CMV-seropositive.

This clone came up once. The J gene is TRBJ1-1, the V gene TRBV5-6; no clear D gene. The V gene's germline CDR1 is SGHDT and CDR2 YYEEEE. The V end lost 3 bases, the J end lost 3 bases, and 3 bases lay between the germline ends. The CDR3 runs 11 residues. The CDR3, as DNA: TGTGCCAGCAGCTGGCACACTGAAGCTTTCTTT. Residues: CASSWHTEAFF.

V and J are TRBV5-1 and TRBJ1-2; D remains ambiguous. V lost 1 base to trimming and J lost 0 bases, with 10 bases between them. The CDR3 consists of 15 residues. Germline CDR1 is SGHRS and CDR2 is YFSETQ. The CDR3 bases are TGCGCCAGCAGCTTGAGCGGGAAAGCTAACTATGGCTACACCTTC. This sequence encodes CASSLSGKANYGYTF.

This clone was counted a few times. The rearrangement links TRBV29-1 to TRBJ1-3; D might be TRBD1 (6 bases). This CDR3 is 12 amino acids long. Germline CDR1 is SQVTM and CDR2 is ANQGSEA. Trimming pared 7 bases from V and 4 bases from J, leaving 11 bases between. The CDR3 reads CSGRTVGNTIYF. The CDR3 coding sequence is TGCAGCGGGAGGACAGTGGGAAACACCATATATTTT.

The chain recombines TRBV5-4 with TRBJ2-3; D unclear. Trimming removed 6 bases from V and 0 bases from J, with 8 bases in between. Germline lookup yields CDR1 SGHNT and CDR2 YYREEE (reference sequence). The CDR3 covers 13 residues. CDR3 residues: CASTTQSTDTQYF. DNA for the CDR3: TGTGCCAGCACCACCCAGAGCACAGATACGCAGTATTTT.

The V call is TRBV5-6, the J call TRBJ2-5; 9 bases agree with TRBD1. Germline values: CDR1 SGHDT, CDR2 YYEEEE. CDR3 length: 15 residues. Trimming removed 3 bases from V and 5 bases from J; junction bases left unmatched: 8. The CDR3 DNA sequence: TGTGCCAGCAGCTCGGCTTGGGGGACAGGGGAGACCCAGTACTTC. Its translation: CASSSAWGTGETQYF.

The gene calls are TRBV5-4 and TRBJ1-1; TRBD1 matches 8 bases. Trimming removed 4 bases from V and 3 bases from J; junction bases left unmatched: 11. CDR1 SGHNT and CDR2 YYREEE come from the germline V gene (reference sequence). This CDR3 is built from 16 residues. CDR3 DNA sequence: TGTGCCAGCAGCCCCCAAATCGGACAGGGTGACACTGAAGCTTTCTTT. The encoded protein is CASSPQIGQGDTEAFF.

The gene calls are TRBV30 and TRBJ1-1; tentative D call: TRBD1 (6 bases). CDR3 size: 14 residues. The V gene's germline CDR1 is GTSNPN and CDR2 SVGIG (reference sequence). The ends were cut back, 3 bases at V and 5 bases at J, with 16 bases in the middle. CDR3 coding DNA: TGTGCCTGGAGATCTCCCCAGGGGTGGACTGAAGCTTTCTTT. It yields the protein CAWRSPQGWTEAFF.

V is TRBV11-3 and J is TRBJ2-1, with D uncertain. The length of the CDR3 is 14 residues. The germline V gene has CDR1 SGHNT and CDR2 YENEEA. V lost 0 bases to trimming and J lost 6 bases, with 9 bases between them. The CDR3, as DNA: TGTGCCAGCAGCTTAGACGCAGGATTCAATGAGCAGTTCTTC. It translates to CASSLDAGFNEQFF.